This T cell receptor (delta chain) was profiled in a study of gamma-delta T cells after stem cell transplantation. This clone was observed a few times. TCRdb fed the RT-PCR reads into CATT to redo clone calling. The table shows about 2,800 delta-chain clones, with around 4.4% occurring only once. With 3 bases clipped from V and 1 base from J, the junction kept 8 bases outside the gene matches. Germline V CDR1 and CDR2: GEAIGNYY, EKD. CDR3 length: 17 residues. This chain joins TRDV2 and TRDJ1, with 12 positions matching TRDD3. This sequence originates from a human donor. It is not recorded whose cells these are; they may come from a transplant donor. The specimen sequenced was gamma-delta T cells. CDR3 protein: CACDPLGDTQGTDKLIF. DNA for the CDR3: TGTGCCTGTGACCCACTGGGGGATACTCAGGGCACCGATAAACTCATCTTT.